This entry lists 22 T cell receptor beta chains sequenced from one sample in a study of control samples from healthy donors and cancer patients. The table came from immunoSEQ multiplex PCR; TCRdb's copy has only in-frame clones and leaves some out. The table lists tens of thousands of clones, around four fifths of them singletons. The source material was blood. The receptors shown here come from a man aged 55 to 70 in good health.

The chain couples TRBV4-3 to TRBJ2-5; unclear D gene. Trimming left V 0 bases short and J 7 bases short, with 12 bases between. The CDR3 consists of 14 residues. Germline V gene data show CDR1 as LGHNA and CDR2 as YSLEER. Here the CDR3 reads CASSQEPNPGTQYF. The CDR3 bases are TGCGCCAGCAGCCAAGAACCGAACCCCGGGACCCAGTACTTC.

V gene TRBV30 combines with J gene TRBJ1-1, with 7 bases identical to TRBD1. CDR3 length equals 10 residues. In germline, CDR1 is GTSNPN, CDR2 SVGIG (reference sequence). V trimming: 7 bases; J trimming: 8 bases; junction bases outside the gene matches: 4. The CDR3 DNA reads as TGTGCCTCCGGGACAGAAGAAGCTTTCTTT. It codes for CASGTEEAFF.

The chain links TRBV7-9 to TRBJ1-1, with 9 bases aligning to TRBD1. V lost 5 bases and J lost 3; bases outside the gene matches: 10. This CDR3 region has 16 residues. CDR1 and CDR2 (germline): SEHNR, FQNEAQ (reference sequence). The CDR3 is CASSPPQGARDTEAFF. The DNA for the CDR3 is TGTGCCAGCAGCCCACCACAGGGGGCGAGGGACACTGAAGCTTTCTTT.

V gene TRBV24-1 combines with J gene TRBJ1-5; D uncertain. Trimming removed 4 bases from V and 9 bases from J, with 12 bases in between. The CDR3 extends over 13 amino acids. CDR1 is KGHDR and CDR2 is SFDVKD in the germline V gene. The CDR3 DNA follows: TGTGCCACCAGTGACGCCCGGCAAGGGCCCCAGCATTTT. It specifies CATSDARQGPQHF.

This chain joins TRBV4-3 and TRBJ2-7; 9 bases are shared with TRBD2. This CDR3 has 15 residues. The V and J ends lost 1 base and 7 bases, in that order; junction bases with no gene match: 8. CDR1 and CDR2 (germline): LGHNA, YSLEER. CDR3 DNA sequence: TGCGCCAGCAGCCAAGCGGGCGGGGGGGCCTGGGAGCAGTACTTC. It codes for CASSQAGGGAWEQYF.

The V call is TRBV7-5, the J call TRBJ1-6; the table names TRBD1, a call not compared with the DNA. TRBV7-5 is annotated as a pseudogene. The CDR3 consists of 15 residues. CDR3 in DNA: TGTGCCAGAAGCCCCTGGACATACTATAATTCACCCCTCCACTTT. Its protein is CARSPWTYYNSPLHF.

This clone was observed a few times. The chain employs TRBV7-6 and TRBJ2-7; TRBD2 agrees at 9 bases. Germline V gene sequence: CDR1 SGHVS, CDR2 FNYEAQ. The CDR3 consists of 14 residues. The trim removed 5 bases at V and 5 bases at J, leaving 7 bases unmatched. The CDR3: CASSLLAGTDEQYF. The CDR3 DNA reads TGTGCCAGCAGCCTTCTAGCGGGAACCGACGAGCAGTACTTC.

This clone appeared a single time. For the CDR3, the DNA is TGCGCCAGCAGCCGGGGACTAGCGGGAGAGAGCTACGAGCAGTACTTC. Its protein is CASSRGLAGESYEQYF. The chain carries TRBV5-1 and TRBJ2-7; the match to TRBD2 covers 14 bases. Germline values: CDR1 SGHRS, CDR2 YFSETQ. The CDR3 has 16 residues. J lost 3 bases, V lost 4 bases, and 6 bases had no gene match.

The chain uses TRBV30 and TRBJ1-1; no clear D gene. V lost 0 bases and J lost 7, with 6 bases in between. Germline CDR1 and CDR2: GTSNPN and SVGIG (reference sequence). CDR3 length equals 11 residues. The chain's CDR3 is CAWSVKDEAFF. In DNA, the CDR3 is TGTGCCTGGAGTGTAAAGGATGAAGCTTTCTTT.

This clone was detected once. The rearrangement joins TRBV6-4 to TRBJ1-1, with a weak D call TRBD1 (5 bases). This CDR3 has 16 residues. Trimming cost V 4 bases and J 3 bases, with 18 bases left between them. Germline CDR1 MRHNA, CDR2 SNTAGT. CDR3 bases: TGTGCCAGCAGTGCCGGGGGTGGCCAGGGTTACACTGAAGCTTTCTTT. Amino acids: CASSAGGGQGYTEAFF.

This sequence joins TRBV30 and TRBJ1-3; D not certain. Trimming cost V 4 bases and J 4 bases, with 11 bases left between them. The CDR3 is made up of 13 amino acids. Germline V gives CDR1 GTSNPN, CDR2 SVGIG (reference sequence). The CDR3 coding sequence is TGTGCCTGGAACCCGGACGGAGGAAACACCATATATTTT. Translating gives CAWNPDGGNTIYF.

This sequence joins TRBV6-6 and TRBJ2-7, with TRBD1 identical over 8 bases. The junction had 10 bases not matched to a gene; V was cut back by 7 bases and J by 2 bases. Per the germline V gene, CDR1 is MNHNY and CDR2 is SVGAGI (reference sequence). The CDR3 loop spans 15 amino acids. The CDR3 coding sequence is TGTGCCAGCACCGAACTGGGACAGGTGCCCTACGAGCAGTACTTC. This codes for CASTELGQVPYEQYF.

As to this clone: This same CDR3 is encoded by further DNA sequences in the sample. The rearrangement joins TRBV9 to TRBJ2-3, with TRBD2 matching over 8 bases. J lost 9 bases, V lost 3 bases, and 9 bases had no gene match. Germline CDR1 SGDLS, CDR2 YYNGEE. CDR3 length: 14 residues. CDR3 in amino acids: CASSAGGTRQTQYF. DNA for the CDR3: TGTGCCAGCAGCGCGGGGGGGACTAGGCAGACGCAGTATTTT. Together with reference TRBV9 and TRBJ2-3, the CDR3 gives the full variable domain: DSGVTQTPKHLITATGQRVTLRCSPRSGDLSVYWYQQSLDQGLQFLIQYYNGEERAKGNILERFSAQQFPDLHSELNLSSLELGDSALYFCASSAGGTRQTQYFGPGTRLTVL.

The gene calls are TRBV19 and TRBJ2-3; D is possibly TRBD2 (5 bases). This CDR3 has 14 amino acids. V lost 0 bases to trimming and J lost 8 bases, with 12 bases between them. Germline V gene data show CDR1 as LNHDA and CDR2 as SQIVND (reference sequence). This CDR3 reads CASSIETRLGTQYF. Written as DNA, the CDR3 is TGTGCCAGTAGTATAGAAACTAGGCTGGGTACGCAGTATTTT.

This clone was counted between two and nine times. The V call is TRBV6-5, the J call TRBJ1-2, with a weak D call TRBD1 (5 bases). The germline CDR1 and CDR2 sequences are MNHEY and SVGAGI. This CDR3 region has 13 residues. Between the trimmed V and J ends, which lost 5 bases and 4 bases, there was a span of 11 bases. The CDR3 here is CASSPSQGYGYTF. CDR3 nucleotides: TGTGCCAGCAGTCCCTCCCAGGGCTATGGCTACACCTTC.

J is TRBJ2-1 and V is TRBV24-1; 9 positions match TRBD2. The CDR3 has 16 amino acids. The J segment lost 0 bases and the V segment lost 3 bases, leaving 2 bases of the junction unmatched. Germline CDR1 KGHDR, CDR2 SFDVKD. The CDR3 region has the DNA TGTGCCACCAGTGATGAGACTAGCGGCTCCTACAATGAGCAGTTCTTC. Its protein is CATSDETSGSYNEQFF.

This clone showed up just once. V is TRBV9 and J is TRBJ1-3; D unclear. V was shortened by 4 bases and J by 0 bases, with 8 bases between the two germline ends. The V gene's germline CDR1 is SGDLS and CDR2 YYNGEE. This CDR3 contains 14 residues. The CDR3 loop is CASSSTYSGNTIYF. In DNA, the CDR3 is TGTGCCAGCAGCTCCACCTACTCTGGAAACACCATATATTTT.

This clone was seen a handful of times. CDR3 region: CASSPYPLDEQYF. DNA of the CDR3: TGTGCCAGCAGCCCCTACCCACTGGACGAGCAGTACTTC. This sequence joins TRBV7-9 and TRBJ2-7, with D hard to call. The CDR3 contains 13 residues. V was clipped by 5 bases and J by 5 bases, with 13 bases between them. Germline V lookup: CDR1 SEHNR, CDR2 FQNEAQ (reference sequence).

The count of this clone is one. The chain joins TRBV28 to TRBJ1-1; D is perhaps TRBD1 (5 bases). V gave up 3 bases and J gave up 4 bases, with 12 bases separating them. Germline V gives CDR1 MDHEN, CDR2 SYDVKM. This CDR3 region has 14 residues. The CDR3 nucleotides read TGTGCCAGCAGTTTGGGGGGTGATGGCACTGAAGCTTTCTTT. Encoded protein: CASSLGGDGTEAFF.

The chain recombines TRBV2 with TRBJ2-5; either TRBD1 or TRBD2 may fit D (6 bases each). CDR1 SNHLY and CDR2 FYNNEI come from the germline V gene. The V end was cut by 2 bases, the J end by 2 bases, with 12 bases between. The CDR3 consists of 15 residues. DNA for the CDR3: TGTGCCAGCAGTGAACTGGGGGGCGGGCAAGAGACCCAGTACTTC. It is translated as CASSELGGGQETQYF. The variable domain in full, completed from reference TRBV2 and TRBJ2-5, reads EPEVTQTPSHQVTQMGQEVILRCVPISNHLYFYWYRQILGQKVEFLVSFYNNEISEKSEIFDDQFSVERPDGSNFTLKIRSTKLEDSAMYFCASSELGGGQETQYFGPGTRLLVL.

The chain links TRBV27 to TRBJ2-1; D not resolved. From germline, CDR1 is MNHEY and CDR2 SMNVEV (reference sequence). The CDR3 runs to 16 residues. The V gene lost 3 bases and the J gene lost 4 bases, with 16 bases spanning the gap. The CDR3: CASSLMRSQLYNEQFF. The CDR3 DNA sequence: TGTGCCAGCAGTTTGATGCGGTCACAATTATACAATGAGCAGTTCTTC.

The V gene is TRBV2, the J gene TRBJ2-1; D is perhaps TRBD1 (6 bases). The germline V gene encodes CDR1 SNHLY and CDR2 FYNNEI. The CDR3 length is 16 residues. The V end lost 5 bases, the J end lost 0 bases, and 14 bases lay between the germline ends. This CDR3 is CASSFQGTSSYNEQFF. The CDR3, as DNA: TGTGCCAGCAGTTTCCAGGGGACGAGCTCCTACAATGAGCAGTTCTTC.